The 25 T cell receptor beta chains listed next were all sequenced from one sample in a study of T cell clonotyping in hematopoietic cell transplantation (dated by TCRdb to the early 2020s). Library preparation used the immunoSEQ multiplex PCR assay. In TCRdb, the immuneACCESS table is reduced to in-frame sequences with V and J assigned. These tables do not hold every clone; where another copy was compared, an unresolved V gene accounts for under half, and the others remain unexplained. The sample table records some 16,000 clones; roughly 93% of these occur just once. 1.5% to 2% of the sample is held by the ten biggest clonotypes. Interpreted using the paper, the time point label stands for: recipient sample about 28 days before transplant, after cytoreduction. Sample: peripheral blood mononuclear cells, taken before stem cell transplant. Source of these receptors: a man aged 18 to 30 with biphenotypic leukemia. Some clones in this sample may be carry-over from other donors' samples.

The V gene is TRBV5-1, the J gene TRBJ2-1, with 9 bases fitting TRBD1. CDR3 length: 15 amino acids. Unmatched junction bases numbered 7, after V lost 2 bases and J lost 7 bases. Germline-derived CDR1 and CDR2 are SGHRS and YFSETQ. Written as DNA, the CDR3 is TGCGCCAGCAGCTTAGGGGACAGGGCCCTAAATGAGCAGTTCTTC. Its translation is CASSLGDRALNEQFF.

This chain joins TRBV4-1 and TRBJ2-3; tentatively, D is TRBD2 (5 bases). In germline, CDR1 is MGHRA, CDR2 YSYEKL. The CDR3 consists of 13 residues. V gave up 3 bases and J gave up 9 bases, with 13 bases separating them. This CDR3 reads CASSQEATGTQYF. The CDR3 nucleotides are TGCGCCAGCAGCCAGGAGGCGACGGGAACGCAGTATTTT.

This chain uses TRBV5-1 with TRBJ2-7, with a weak D call TRBD2 (5 bases). The V and J ends lost 0 bases and 3 bases respectively, with 7 bases between them. The CDR3 length is 13 residues. CDR1 and CDR2 (germline): SGHRS, YFSETQ. This CDR3 is CASSLAEGYEQYF. CDR3 nucleotides: TGCGCCAGCAGCTTGGCAGAGGGCTACGAGCAGTACTTC. Using reference TRBV5-1 and TRBJ2-7 for the parts outside the CDR3, the full variable domain is KAGVTQTPRYLIKTRGQQVTLSCSPISGHRSVSWYQQTPGQGLQFLFEYFSETQRNKGNFPGRFSGRQFSNSRSEMNVSTLELGDSALYLCASSLAEGYEQYFGPGTRLTVT.

The chain uses TRBV4-3 and TRBJ1-1, with D tentatively TRBD1 (6 bases). Germline CDR1 LGHNA, CDR2 YSLEER. The ends were cut back, 3 bases at V and 6 bases at J, with 17 bases in the middle. CDR3 length: 15 residues. The CDR3 DNA is TGCGCCAGCAGCCATCAAATAGGGGGGGACGCTGAAGCTTTCTTT. Translating it yields CASSHQIGGDAEAFF.

The rearrangement uses TRBV6-1 and TRBJ2-2; no firm D call. This CDR3 region has 13 residues. CDR1 MNHNS and CDR2 SASEGT come from the germline V gene. V was pared by 2 bases and J by 7 bases, with 8 bases between. CDR3 amino acids: CASSEKAHGELFF. The CDR3 coding sequence is TGTGCCAGCAGTGAAAAAGCTCACGGGGAGCTGTTTTTT.

This chain uses TRBV5-4 with TRBJ1-6; a possible D gene is TRBD1 (5 bases). This CDR3 is 15 amino acids long. V lost 0 bases, J lost 9 bases, and 13 bases lay in between. Germline loops: CDR1 SGHNT, CDR2 YYREEE (reference sequence). DNA for the CDR3: TGTGCCAGCAGCTTGGAATCAGGGAGTGGTTCACCCCTCCACTTT. It specifies CASSLESGSGSPLHF.

This chain uses TRBV30 with TRBJ2-5; 8 nucleotides line up with TRBD2. The CDR3 covers 15 residues. Trimming removed 2 bases from V and 6 bases from J; junction bases left unmatched: 11. The germline V gene encodes CDR1 GTSNPN and CDR2 SVGIG (reference sequence). The CDR3: CAWSMPGGDRKTQYF. The CDR3 coding sequence is TGTGCCTGGAGTATGCCGGGGGGGGATCGCAAGACCCAGTACTTC.

The rearrangement links TRBV19 to TRBJ2-6; 7 nucleotides align to TRBD2. The junction had 12 bases not matched to a gene; V was cut back by 7 bases and J by 0 bases. The CDR3 is 18 amino acids. Germline CDR1 and CDR2: LNHDA and SQIVND (reference sequence). CDR3 DNA sequence: TGTGCCAGTACAACAGCGGGGCAGGCGTTCTCTGGGGCCAACGTCCTGACTTTC. The encoded protein is CASTTAGQAFSGANVLTF.

This chain links TRBV6-5 with TRBJ1-6, with D possibly being TRBD1 (5 bases). Germline assignment: CDR1 MNHEY and CDR2 SVGAGI. The CDR3 covers 14 residues. V was trimmed by 6 bases and J by 11 bases, leaving 17 bases between them. The CDR3, as DNA: TGTGCCAGCAGCCGGGGGGAACCCTTCACACCCCTCCACTTT. Amino acids: CASSRGEPFTPLHF.

This clone appeared a few times. This CDR3 is also generated by other DNA sequences in the sample. The genes are TRBV5-6 and TRBJ1-2; D is unclear. Between the trimmed V and J ends, which lost 0 bases and 6 bases, there was a span of 9 bases. Germline V CDR1 and CDR2: SGHDT, YYEEEE. This CDR3 has 13 residues. The CDR3: CASSLGRGDGYTF. In nucleotides, the CDR3 is TGTGCCAGCAGCTTGGGTCGGGGAGATGGCTACACCTTC.

The chain is built from TRBV6-5 and TRBJ1-2; D might be TRBD1 (6 bases). Trimming removed 5 bases from V and 7 bases from J, with 11 bases in between. CDR1 MNHEY and CDR2 SVGAGI come from the germline V gene. This CDR3 comprises 12 residues. CDR3 in DNA: TGTGCCAGCAGTGGACAGCTTGGTGGCTACACCTTC. Its protein product is CASSGQLGGYTF.

V is TRBV6-1 and J is TRBJ1-6, with a possible D match to TRBD1 (5 bases). This CDR3 has 16 amino acids. From germline, CDR1 is MNHNS and CDR2 SASEGT. V was cut by 2 bases and J by 5 bases, with 13 bases left in between. The CDR3 here is CASSEMGGLNNSPLHF. CDR3 bases: TGTGCCAGCAGTGAAATGGGGGGTCTAAATAATTCACCCCTCCACTTT.

This sequence joins TRBV30 and TRBJ2-2, with D possibly being TRBD1 (6 bases). V lost 6 bases, J lost 4 bases, and 21 bases lay in between. CDR1 is GTSNPN and CDR2 is SVGIG in the germline V gene (reference sequence). This CDR3 is built from 16 residues. CDR3 nucleotide sequence: TGTGCCTGCCCGGTGCGGCAGGGGATTTCCACCGGGGAGCTGTTTTTT. Translated, it gives CACPVRQGISTGELFF. Drawing the rest from reference TRBV30 and TRBJ2-2, the complete variable domain is SQTIHQWPATLVQPVGSPLSLECTVEGTSNPNLYWYRQAAGRGLQLLFYSVGIGQISSEVPQNLSASRPQDRQFILSSKKLLLSDSGFYLCACPVRQGISTGELFFGEGSRLTVL.

The chain carries TRBV2 and TRBJ1-5; D possibly corresponds to TRBD1 (5 bases). Germline V gene lookup returns CDR1 SNHLY and CDR2 FYNNEI. The CDR3 extends over 14 amino acids. Trimming cost V 4 bases and J 2 bases, with 9 bases left between them. CDR3 coding DNA: TGTGCCAGCAGTGGAGGGGAGGGCAATCAGCCCCAGCATTTT. It translates to CASSGGEGNQPQHF.

J is TRBJ2-2 and V is TRBV29-1; D remains ambiguous. Between the trimmed V and J ends, which lost 5 bases and 5 bases, there was a span of 9 bases. Looked up from germline, CDR1 is SQVTM and CDR2 is ANQGSEA. CDR3 length: 12 residues. The CDR3 DNA follows: TGCAGCGTTTACAGCCTAACCGGGGAGCTGTTTTTT. This codes for CSVYSLTGELFF.

The chain links TRBV7-6 to TRBJ1-1; tentatively, D is TRBD1 (5 bases). CDR3 length: 15 residues. Germline values: CDR1 SGHVS, CDR2 FNYEAQ. The V end was cut by 2 bases, the J end by 2 bases, with 12 bases between. The CDR3: CASSLRDQGNTEAFF. The DNA for the CDR3 is TGTGCCAGCAGCTTAAGGGATCAGGGTAACACTGAAGCTTTCTTT.

The chain joins TRBV5-1 to TRBJ2-7, with 16 nucleotides matching TRBD2. The trim removed 4 bases at V and 2 bases at J, leaving 3 bases unmatched. This CDR3 has 16 amino acids. Germline V lookup: CDR1 SGHRS, CDR2 YFSETQ. The DNA for the CDR3 is TGCGCCAGCAGCCCAGGGACTAGCGGGGGGGCCTACGAGCAGTACTTC. It encodes CASSPGTSGGAYEQYF.

The chain joins TRBV5-6 to TRBJ2-3; a possible D gene is TRBD2 (7 bases). The CDR3 consists of 18 residues. V was trimmed by 1 base and J by 2 bases, leaving 20 bases between them. Germline CDR1 reads SGHDT; CDR2 reads YYEEEE. The CDR3 spells CASSLTGRRGPFTDTQYF. Here the CDR3 DNA reads TGTGCCAGCAGCTTGACTGGGCGGCGGGGGCCTTTCACAGATACGCAGTATTTT.

V gene TRBV5-1 combines with J gene TRBJ2-7; TRBD1 is a possible D gene (6 bases). This CDR3 has 14 amino acids. Looked up from germline, CDR1 is SGHRS and CDR2 is YFSETQ. Trimming took off 7 bases at V and 6 bases at J, with 20 bases between the two ends. CDR3: CASDEGTFLGEQYF. CDR3 bases: TGCGCCAGCGACGAAGGGACATTTCTGGGCGAGCAGTACTTC.

The J gene is TRBJ1-1, the V gene TRBV7-8; 8 bases map to TRBD1. The V gene's germline CDR1 is SGHVS and CDR2 FQNEAQ. The CDR3 loop spans 14 amino acids. The trim removed 5 bases at V and 5 bases at J, leaving 7 bases unmatched. Here the CDR3 reads CASSHPGGRTEAFF. DNA for the CDR3: TGTGCCAGCAGCCACCCAGGGGGCCGGACTGAAGCTTTCTTT.

This sequence joins TRBV27 and TRBJ2-7; D unclear. This CDR3 spans 14 amino acids. The ends were cut back, 7 bases at V and 0 bases at J, with 13 bases in the middle. Germline V gene sequence: CDR1 MNHEY, CDR2 SMNVEV (reference sequence). CDR3 sequence: CASIPLQSSYEQYF. The CDR3 DNA follows: TGTGCCAGCATCCCGTTACAGAGCTCCTACGAGCAGTACTTC.

The chain employs TRBV4-3 and TRBJ2-1; 7 bases are shared with TRBD1. The V and J ends lost 0 bases and 5 bases, in that order; junction bases with no gene match: 10. Looked up from germline, CDR1 is LGHNA and CDR2 is YSLEER. This CDR3 has 17 residues. CDR3 coding DNA: TGCGCCAGCAGCCAAGATTCGACAGGGTACCCTGACAATGAGCAGTTCTTC. This encodes CASSQDSTGYPDNEQFF.

V is TRBV6-1 and J is TRBJ2-3; D assignment may be TRBD1 or TRBD2 (5 bases each). Germline loops: CDR1 MNHNS, CDR2 SASEGT. The CDR3 has 14 amino acids. V was pared by 4 bases and J by 2 bases, with 10 bases between. The CDR3 loop is CASSGGDDTDTQYF. In DNA, the CDR3 is TGTGCCAGCAGTGGAGGGGATGACACAGATACGCAGTATTTT.

V gene TRBV7-2 combines with J gene TRBJ1-2; TRBD1 is a possible D gene (5 bases). The germline V and J ends were trimmed by 3 bases and 8 bases, with 22 bases remaining between them. Germline CDR1 reads SGHTA; CDR2 reads FQGNSA. This CDR3 region has 16 residues. The chain's CDR3 is CASSFSPLPGPEGYTF. The CDR3 DNA follows: TGTGCCAGCAGCTTTTCCCCACTACCGGGACCCGAGGGCTACACCTTC.

V and J are TRBV30 and TRBJ1-2; 7 positions agree with TRBD1. This CDR3 is built from 15 residues. V lost 1 base and J lost 4; bases outside the gene matches: 9. Germline V lookup: CDR1 GTSNPN, CDR2 SVGIG (reference sequence). The CDR3 spells CAWSGQGERSYGYTF. Written as DNA, the CDR3 is TGTGCCTGGAGTGGACAGGGCGAGAGGAGCTATGGCTACACCTTC.